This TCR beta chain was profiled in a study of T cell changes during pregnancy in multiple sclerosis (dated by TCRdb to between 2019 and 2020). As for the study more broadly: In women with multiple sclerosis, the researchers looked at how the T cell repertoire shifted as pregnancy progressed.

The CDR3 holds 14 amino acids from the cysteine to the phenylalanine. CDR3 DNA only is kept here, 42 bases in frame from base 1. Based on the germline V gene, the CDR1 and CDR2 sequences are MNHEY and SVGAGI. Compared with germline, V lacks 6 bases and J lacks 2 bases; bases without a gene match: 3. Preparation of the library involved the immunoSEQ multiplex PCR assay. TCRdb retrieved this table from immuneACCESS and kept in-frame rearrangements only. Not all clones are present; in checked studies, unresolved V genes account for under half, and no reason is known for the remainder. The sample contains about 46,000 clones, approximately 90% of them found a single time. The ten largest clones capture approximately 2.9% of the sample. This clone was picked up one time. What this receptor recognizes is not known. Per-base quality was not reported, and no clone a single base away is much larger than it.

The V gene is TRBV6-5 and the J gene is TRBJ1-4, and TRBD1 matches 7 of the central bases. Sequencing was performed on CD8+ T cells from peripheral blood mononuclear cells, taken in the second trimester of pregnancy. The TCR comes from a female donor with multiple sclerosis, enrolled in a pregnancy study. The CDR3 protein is CASSLQGTNEKLFF. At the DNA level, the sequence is TGTGCCAGCAGCTTACAGGGGACTAATGAAAAACTGTTTTTT.